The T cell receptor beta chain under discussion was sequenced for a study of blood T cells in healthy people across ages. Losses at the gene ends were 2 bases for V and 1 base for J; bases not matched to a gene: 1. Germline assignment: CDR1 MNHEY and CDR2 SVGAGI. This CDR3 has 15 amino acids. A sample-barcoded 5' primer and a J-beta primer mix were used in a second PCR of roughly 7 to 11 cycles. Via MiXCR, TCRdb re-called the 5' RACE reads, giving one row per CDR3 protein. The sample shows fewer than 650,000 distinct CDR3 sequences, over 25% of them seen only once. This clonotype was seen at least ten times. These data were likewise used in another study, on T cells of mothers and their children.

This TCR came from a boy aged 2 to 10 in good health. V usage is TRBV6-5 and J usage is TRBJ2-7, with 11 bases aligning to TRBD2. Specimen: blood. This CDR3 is CASSYLAGGSYEQYF. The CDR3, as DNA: TGTGCCAGCAGTTACCTAGCGGGGGGTTCCTACGAGCAGTACTTC.